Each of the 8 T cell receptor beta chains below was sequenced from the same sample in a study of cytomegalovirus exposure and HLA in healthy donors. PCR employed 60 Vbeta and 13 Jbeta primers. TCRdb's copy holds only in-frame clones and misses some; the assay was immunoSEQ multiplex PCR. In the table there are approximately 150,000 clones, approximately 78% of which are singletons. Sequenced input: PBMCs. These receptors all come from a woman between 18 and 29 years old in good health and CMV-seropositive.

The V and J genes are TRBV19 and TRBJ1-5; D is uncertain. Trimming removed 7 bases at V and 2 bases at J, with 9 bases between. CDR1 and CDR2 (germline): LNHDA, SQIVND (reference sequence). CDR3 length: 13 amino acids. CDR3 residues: CASKEAGNQPQHF. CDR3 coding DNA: TGTGCCAGTAAGGAGGCAGGCAATCAGCCCCAGCATTTT.

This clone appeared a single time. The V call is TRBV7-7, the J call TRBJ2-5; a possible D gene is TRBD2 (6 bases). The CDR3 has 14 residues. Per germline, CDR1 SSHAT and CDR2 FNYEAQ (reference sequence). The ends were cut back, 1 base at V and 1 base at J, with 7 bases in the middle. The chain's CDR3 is CASSLGSGQETQYF. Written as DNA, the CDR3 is TGTGCCAGCAGCTTAGGTAGCGGCCAAGAGACCCAGTACTTC. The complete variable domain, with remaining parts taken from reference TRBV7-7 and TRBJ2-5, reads GAGVSQSPRYKVTKRGQDVTLRCDPISSHATLYWYQQALGQGPEFLTYFNYEAQPDKSGLPSDRFSAERPEGSISTLTIQRTEQRDSAMYRCASSLGSGQETQYFGPGTRLLVL.

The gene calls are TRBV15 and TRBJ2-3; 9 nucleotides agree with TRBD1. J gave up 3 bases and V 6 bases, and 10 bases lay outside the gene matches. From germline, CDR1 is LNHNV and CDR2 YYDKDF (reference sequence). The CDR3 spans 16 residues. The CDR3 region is CATRTGGQGITDTQYF. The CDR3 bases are TGTGCCACCAGAACCGGGGGACAGGGAATTACAGATACGCAGTATTTT. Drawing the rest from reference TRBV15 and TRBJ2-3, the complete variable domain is DAMVIQNPRYQVTQFGKPVTLSCSQTLNHNVMYWYQQKSSQAPKLLFHYYDKDFNNEADTPDNFQSRRPNTSFCFLDIRSPGLGDTAMYLCATRTGGQGITDTQYFGPGTRLTVL.

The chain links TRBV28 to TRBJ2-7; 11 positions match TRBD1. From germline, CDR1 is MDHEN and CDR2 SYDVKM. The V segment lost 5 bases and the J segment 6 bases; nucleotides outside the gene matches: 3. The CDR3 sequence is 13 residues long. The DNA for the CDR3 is TGTGCCAGCAGTAGGGACAGGGGGGCCGAGCAGTACTTC. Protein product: CASSRDRGAEQYF.

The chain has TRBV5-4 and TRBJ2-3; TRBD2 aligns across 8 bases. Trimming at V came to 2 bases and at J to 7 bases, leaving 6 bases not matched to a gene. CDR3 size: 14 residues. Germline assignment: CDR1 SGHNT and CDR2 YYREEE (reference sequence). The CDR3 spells CASSLRGGRYTQYF. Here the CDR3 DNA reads TGTGCCAGCAGCTTACGGGGGGGCCGGTATACGCAGTATTTT.

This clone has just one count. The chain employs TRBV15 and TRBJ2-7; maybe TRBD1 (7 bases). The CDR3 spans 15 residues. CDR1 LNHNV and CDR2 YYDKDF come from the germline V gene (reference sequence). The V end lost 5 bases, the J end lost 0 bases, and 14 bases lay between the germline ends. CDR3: CATSGDWDSSYEQYF. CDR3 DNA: TGTGCCACCAGCGGGGACTGGGACAGCTCCTACGAGCAGTACTTC.

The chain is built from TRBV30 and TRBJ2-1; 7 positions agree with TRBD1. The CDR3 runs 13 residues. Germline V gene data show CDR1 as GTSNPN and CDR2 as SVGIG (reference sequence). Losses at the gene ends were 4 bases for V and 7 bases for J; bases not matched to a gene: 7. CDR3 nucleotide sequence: TGTGCCTGGACCATTGGGACAGCAAATGAGCAGTTCTTC. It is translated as CAWTIGTANEQFF.

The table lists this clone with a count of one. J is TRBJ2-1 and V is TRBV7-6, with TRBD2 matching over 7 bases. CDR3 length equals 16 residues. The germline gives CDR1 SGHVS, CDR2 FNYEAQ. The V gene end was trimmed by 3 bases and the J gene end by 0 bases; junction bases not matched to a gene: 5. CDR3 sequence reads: CASSFQAGSSYNEQFF. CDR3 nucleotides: TGTGCCAGCAGCTTCCAAGCGGGGAGCTCCTACAATGAGCAGTTCTTC.